This T cell receptor beta chain was sequenced in a study of cytomegalovirus exposure and HLA in healthy donors. The CDR3 runs to 16 residues. Trimming cost V 2 bases and J 0 bases, with 12 bases left between them. Germline values: CDR1 MNHEY, CDR2 SVGAGI. Amplification used 60 Vbeta primers and 13 Jbeta primers. Sequencing was performed with immunoSEQ multiplex PCR; in TCRdb, only in-frame clones are kept and a portion is missing. The table records 80,000 to 95,000 clones, 80% to 90% of them present only once. This clone was detected only once. The clonotype originates from a woman under 30 in good health and CMV-seropositive. The rearrangement uses TRBV6-5 and TRBJ2-3; a weak D match, TRBD1 (6 bases). The material sequenced was PBMCs. CDR3 bases: TGTGCCAGCAGTTACGGGGGCCCTCCTAGCACAGATACGCAGTATTTT. It is translated as CASSYGGPPSTDTQYF.